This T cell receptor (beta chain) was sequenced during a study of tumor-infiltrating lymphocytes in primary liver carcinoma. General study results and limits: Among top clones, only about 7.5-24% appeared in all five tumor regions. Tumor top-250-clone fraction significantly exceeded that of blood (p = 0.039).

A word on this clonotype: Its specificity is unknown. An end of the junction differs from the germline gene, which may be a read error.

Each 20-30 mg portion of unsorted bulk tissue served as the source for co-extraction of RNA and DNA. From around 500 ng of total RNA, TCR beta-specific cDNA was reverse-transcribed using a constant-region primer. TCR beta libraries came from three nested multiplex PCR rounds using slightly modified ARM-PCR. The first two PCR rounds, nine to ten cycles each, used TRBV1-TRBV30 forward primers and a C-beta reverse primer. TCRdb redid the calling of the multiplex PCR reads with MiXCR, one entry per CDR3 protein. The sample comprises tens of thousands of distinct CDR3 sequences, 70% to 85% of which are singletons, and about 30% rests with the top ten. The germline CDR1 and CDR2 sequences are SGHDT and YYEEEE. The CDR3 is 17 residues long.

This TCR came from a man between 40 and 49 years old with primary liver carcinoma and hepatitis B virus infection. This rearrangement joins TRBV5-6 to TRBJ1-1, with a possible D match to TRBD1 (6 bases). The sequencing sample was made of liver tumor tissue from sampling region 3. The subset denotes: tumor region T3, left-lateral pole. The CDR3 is CTSSLDSTRRGATGAFF. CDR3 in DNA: TGTACCAGCAGCTTGGATAGTACGAGAAGGGGGGCCACTGGAGCTTTCTTT. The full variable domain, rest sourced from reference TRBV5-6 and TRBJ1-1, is DAGVTQSPTHLIKTRGQQVTLRCSPKSGHDTVSWYQQALGQGPQFIFQYYEEEERQRGNFPDRFSGHQFPNYSSELNVNALLLGDSALYLCTSSLDSTRRGATGAFFGQGTRLTVV.